Listed here are 17 T cell receptor beta chains from one sample, sequenced in a study of cytomegalovirus exposure and HLA in healthy donors. Clones were sequenced by immunoSEQ multiplex PCR, and TCRdb holds only the in-frame ones, with some missing. Here the sample spans some 200,000 clones, over 80% being singletons. Sample: PBMCs. Receptors originate from a woman younger than 35 in good health and CMV-seronegative.

This clone has just one count. V gene TRBV11-3 combines with J gene TRBJ2-2; maybe TRBD2 (6 bases). Trimming cost V 6 bases and J 3 bases, with 14 bases left between them. Looked up from germline, CDR1 is SGHNT and CDR2 is YENEEA. CDR3 length: 15 residues. The CDR3 here is CASRASGVDTGELFF. The CDR3 coding sequence is TGTGCCAGCAGAGCGTCGGGGGTGGACACCGGGGAGCTGTTTTTT.

This clone has ten or more counts. This chain joins TRBV7-6 and TRBJ1-4; D is unclear. The CDR3 has 15 amino acids. Germline lookup yields CDR1 SGHVS and CDR2 FNYEAQ. Trimming cost V 4 bases and J 5 bases, with 14 bases left between them. CDR3 region: CASSSTTRQNEKLFF. CDR3 nucleotide sequence: TGTGCCAGCAGCTCGACGACAAGGCAAAATGAAAAACTGTTTTTT.

The gene calls are TRBV19 and TRBJ1-5, with D unclear. V lost 6 bases to trimming and J lost 5 bases, with 20 bases between them. CDR3 length equals 16 residues. Germline V gene data show CDR1 as LNHDA and CDR2 as SQIVND (reference sequence). CDR3 bases: TGTGCCAGTAGCCCCAATCGAGGTTGGAGGGATCAGCCCCAGCATTTT. Its protein product is CASSPNRGWRDQPQHF.

The rearrangement uses TRBV6-1 and TRBJ1-1; TRBD1 matches 7 bases. In germline, CDR1 is MNHNS, CDR2 SASEGT. V lost 3 bases to trimming and J lost 2 bases; unmatched junction nucleotides: 3. This CDR3 contains 14 residues. The CDR3 DNA sequence: TGTGCCAGCAGTGACCAGGGGGGAAACACTGAAGCTTTCTTT. Encoded protein: CASSDQGGNTEAFF.

The chain is built from TRBV18 and TRBJ2-7, with TRBD2 matching over 14 bases. The germline V gene encodes CDR1 KGHSH and CDR2 LQKENI. With V trimmed by 6 bases and J by 6 bases, 7 bases remained unmatched. The CDR3 has 15 amino acids. CDR3 in DNA: TGTGCCAGCTCCCGGGGACTAGCGGGAGAGCTCGAGCAGTACTTC. Its protein is CASSRGLAGELEQYF.

The chain combines TRBV4-1 with TRBJ2-1; 11 bases match TRBD2. Germline V lookup: CDR1 MGHRA, CDR2 YSYEKL. The J segment lost 5 bases and the V segment lost 3 bases, leaving 12 bases of the junction unmatched. CDR3 length equals 18 residues. The CDR3 here is CASSQGRLAGGNNNEQFF. CDR3 nucleotides: TGCGCCAGCAGCCAGGGGCGCCTAGCGGGAGGAAACAACAATGAGCAGTTCTTC.

This chain joins TRBV5-1 and TRBJ1-3; TRBD1 is a possible D gene (5 bases). V was pared by 0 bases and J by 0 bases, with 7 bases between. The length of the CDR3 is 15 residues. Germline values: CDR1 SGHRS, CDR2 YFSETQ. CDR3 nucleotide sequence: TGCGCCAGCAGCTTGGCAGGGAACTCTGGAAACACCATATATTTT. This codes for CASSLAGNSGNTIYF.

The rearrangement uses TRBV7-9 and TRBJ2-7; 10 bases are shared with TRBD2. After removal of 8 bases from V and 5 bases from J, the junction contained 15 bases not matched to a gene. Germline CDR1 SEHNR, CDR2 FQNEAQ (reference sequence). The length of the CDR3 is 16 residues. The CDR3 sequence is CASSPLLAGRGNEQYF. CDR3 bases: TGTGCCAGCTCCCCTTTACTAGCGGGGAGGGGCAACGAGCAGTACTTC.

This chain joins TRBV15 and TRBJ2-7, with no clear D. Trimming shortened V by 0 bases and J by 7 bases, and 7 bases separated the two germline ends. Germline CDR1 LNHNV, CDR2 YYDKDF (reference sequence). The CDR3 totals 12 residues. CDR3 sequence (DNA): TGTGCCACCAGCAGAGATCGCGCAGAGCAGTACTTC. Residues: CATSRDRAEQYF.

This clone has a handful of counts. The chain uses TRBV4-2 and TRBJ1-1; TRBD1 agrees at 8 bases. The V gene end was trimmed by 1 base and the J gene end by 11 bases; junction bases not matched to a gene: 12. Per germline, CDR1 LGHNA and CDR2 YNFKEQ. The CDR3 totals 15 residues. CDR3: CASSQVWQGAFSAFF. The CDR3 DNA reads TGTGCCAGCAGCCAAGTGTGGCAGGGGGCTTTCTCCGCTTTCTTT.

The rearrangement joins TRBV10-3 to TRBJ2-1; unclear D gene. The CDR3 is 14 residues long. V lost 6 bases, J lost 9 bases, and 18 bases lay in between. CDR1 and CDR2 from the germline V gene are ENHRY and SYGVKD. The CDR3, as DNA: TGTGCCATCAGCGAGGCCGGCGGTATATCTGAGCAGTTCTTC. As protein: CAISEAGGISEQFF.

The V and J genes are TRBV18 and TRBJ2-7; TRBD2 might be the D (6 bases). The CDR3 has 13 residues. Germline CDR1 is KGHSH and CDR2 is LQKENI. Trimming removed 8 bases at V and 6 bases at J, with 17 bases between. This CDR3 reads CASRGLGPSEQYF. CDR3 coding DNA: TGTGCCAGCAGGGGACTGGGGCCTTCCGAGCAGTACTTC.

The chain recombines TRBV2 with TRBJ2-3, with a tentative D call TRBD1 (6 bases). The CDR3 consists of 16 residues. Germline V gene lookup returns CDR1 SNHLY and CDR2 FYNNEI. The V and J ends lost 0 bases and 3 bases respectively, with 13 bases between them. CDR3 nucleotide sequence: TGTGCCAGCAGTGAAGCGCAGGGGCCGCGGACAGATACGCAGTATTTT. Its translation is CASSEAQGPRTDTQYF.

The genes are TRBV7-3 and TRBJ2-5; TRBD1 might be the D (6 bases). V was pared by 6 bases and J by 4 bases, with 12 bases between. The germline gives CDR1 SGHTA, CDR2 FQGTGA. The CDR3 is 13 residues long. CDR3 sequence: CASSPSGVETQYF. In DNA form, the CDR3 reads TGTGCCAGCAGTCCGTCAGGGGTAGAGACCCAGTACTTC. Supplemented by reference TRBV7-3 and TRBJ2-5, the full variable domain reads GAGVSQTPSNKVTEKGKYVELRCDPISGHTALYWYRQSLGQGPEFLIYFQGTGAADDSGLPNDRFFAVRPEGSVSTLKIQRTERGDSAVYLCASSPSGVETQYFGPGTRLLVL.

This clone was found a few times. The gene calls are TRBV21-1 and TRBJ1-1; the tabulated D call, TRBD1, remains unverified against the DNA. TRBV21-1 is shown as a pseudogene. The CDR3 has 17 residues. The CDR3 DNA reads as TGTGCCAGCAGCAAAGCGCGTCAGGGGGCGCGTGTAACTGAAGCTTTCTTT. Its translation: CASSKARQGARVTEAFF.

The chain joins TRBV28 to TRBJ1-4; 8 bases map to TRBD1. Germline trimming cut 6 bases from V and 7 bases from J; bases unmatched to any gene: 7. This CDR3 has 14 amino acids. The germline V gene has CDR1 MDHEN and CDR2 SYDVKM. In nucleotides, the CDR3 is TGTGCCAGCAGACCCGGGACAGGCGGTGAAAAACTGTTTTTT. Protein sequence: CASRPGTGGEKLFF.

The rearrangement joins TRBV12-5 to TRBJ1-1; 7 bases agree with TRBD1. The V and J ends lost 0 bases and 2 bases, in that order; junction bases with no gene match: 3. The germline V gene has CDR1 LGHNT and CDR2 FRNRAP. The CDR3 is 15 amino acids. Here the CDR3 DNA reads TGTGCTAGTGGTTTGGTTGGGACAGTAAACACTGAAGCTTTCTTT. It codes for CASGLVGTVNTEAFF. Looking up the rest from reference TRBV12-5 and TRBJ1-1 gives the full variable domain: DARVTQTPRHKVTEMGQEVTMRCQPILGHNTVFWYRQTMMQGLELLAYFRNRAPLDDSGMPKDRFSAEMPDATLATLKIQPSEPRDSAVYFCASGLVGTVNTEAFFGQGTRLTVV.